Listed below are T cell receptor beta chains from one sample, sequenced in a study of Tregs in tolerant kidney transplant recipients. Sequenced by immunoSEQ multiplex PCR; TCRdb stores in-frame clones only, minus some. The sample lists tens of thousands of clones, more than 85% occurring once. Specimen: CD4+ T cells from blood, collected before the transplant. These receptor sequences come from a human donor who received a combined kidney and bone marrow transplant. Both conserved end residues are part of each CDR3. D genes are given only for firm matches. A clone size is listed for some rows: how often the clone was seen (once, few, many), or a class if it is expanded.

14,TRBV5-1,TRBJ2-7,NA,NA,CASSLGGDLYEQYF,TGCGCCAGCAGCTTGGGAGGGGACTTGTACGAGCAGTACTTC
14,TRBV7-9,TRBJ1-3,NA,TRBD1,CASSLQGAGNTIYF,TGTGCCAGCAGCTTACAGGGGGCAGGAAACACCATATATTTT
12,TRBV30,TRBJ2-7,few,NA,CAWGFSSYEQYF,TGTGCCTGGGGTTTTAGCTCCTACGAGCAGTACTTC
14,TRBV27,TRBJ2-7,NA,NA,CASSFTGASYEQYF,TGTGCCAGCAGTTTTACGGGAGCTTCCTACGAGCAGTACTTC
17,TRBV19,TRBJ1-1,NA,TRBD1,CASSIDYQGATFTEAFF,TGTGCCAGTAGTATAGATTACCAGGGGGCGACGTTCACTGAAGCTTTCTTT
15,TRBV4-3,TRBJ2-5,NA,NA,CASSLDPGPQETQYF,TGCGCCAGCAGTCTTGACCCGGGTCCGCAAGAGACCCAGTACTTC
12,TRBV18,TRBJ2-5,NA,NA,CASSPAGETQYF,TGTGCCAGCTCACCGGCAGGAGAGACCCAGTACTTC
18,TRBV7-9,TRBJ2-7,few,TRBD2,CASSLAFSHSGASYEQYF,TGTGCCAGCAGCTTAGCCTTTAGTCATAGCGGGGCGTCCTACGAGCAGTACTTC
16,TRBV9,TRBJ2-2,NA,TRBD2,CASSVVTSGRTGELFF,TGTGCCAGCAGCGTAGTGACTAGCGGGAGAACCGGGGAGCTGTTTTTT
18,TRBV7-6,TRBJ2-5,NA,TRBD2,CASSLHFASGTYQETQYF,TGTGCCAGCAGCTTACACTTTGCTAGCGGCACGTACCAAGAGACCCAGTACTTC
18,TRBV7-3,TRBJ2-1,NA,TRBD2,CASSLRNPTSGRAYEQFF,TGTGCCAGCAGCTTACGCAACCCGACTAGCGGGAGGGCCTATGAGCAGTTCTTC
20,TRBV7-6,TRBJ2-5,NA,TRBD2,CASSLVVRGRLAGDQETQYF,TGTGCCAGCAGCTTAGTCGTCAGGGGCCGACTAGCGGGGGACCAAGAGACCCAGTACTTC
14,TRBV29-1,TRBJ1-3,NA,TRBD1,CSVEMGQLGNTIYF,TGCAGCGTTGAAATGGGACAGCTCGGAAACACCATATATTTT
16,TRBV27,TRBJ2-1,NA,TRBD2,CASSPEGLADNNEQFF,TGTGCCAGCAGTCCTGAGGGACTAGCGGACAACAATGAGCAGTTCTTC
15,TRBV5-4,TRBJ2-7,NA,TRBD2,CASSLGLADSYEQYF,TGTGCCAGCAGCTTGGGACTAGCGGACTCCTACGAGCAGTACTTC
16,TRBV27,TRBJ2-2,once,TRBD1,CASSFGQGGNTGELFF,TGTGCCAGCAGTTTCGGACAGGGCGGAAACACCGGGGAGCTGTTTTTT
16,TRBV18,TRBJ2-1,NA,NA,CASSPASASSYNEQFF,TGTGCCAGCTCACCGGCTAGCGCGAGCTCCTACAATGAGCAGTTCTTC
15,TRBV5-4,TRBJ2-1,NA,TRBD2,CASSKTSGSGHEQFF,TGTGCCAGCAGCAAAACTAGCGGATCTGGGCATGAGCAGTTCTTC
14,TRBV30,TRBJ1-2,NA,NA,CSTRGTPVNYGYTF,TGTTCAACTAGAGGGACACCTGTTAACTATGGCTACACCTTC
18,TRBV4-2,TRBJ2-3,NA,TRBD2,CASSQDRLATDITDTQYF,TGTGCCAGCAGCCAAGATCGACTAGCGACGGATATTACAGATACGCAGTATTTT
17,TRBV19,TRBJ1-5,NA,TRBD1,CASSRGTGGFRNQPQHF,TGTGCCAGTAGCCGGGGTACAGGGGGATTTCGCAATCAGCCCCAGCATTTT
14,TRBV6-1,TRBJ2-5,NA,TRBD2,CASSERREGETQYF,TGTGCCAGCAGTGAGAGGAGGGAGGGAGAGACCCAGTACTTC
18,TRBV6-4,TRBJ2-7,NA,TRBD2,CASIPGTSGRPTSYEQYF,TGTGCCAGCATTCCGGGGACTAGCGGGAGGCCTACCTCCTACGAGCAGTACTTC
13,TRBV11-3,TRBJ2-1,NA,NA,CASTPGVLNEQFF,TGTGCCAGCACCCCGGGTGTCCTCAATGAGCAGTTCTTC
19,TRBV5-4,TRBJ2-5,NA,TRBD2,CASSQGSVAGGPGGETQYF,TGTGCCAGCAGCCAAGGGTCAGTAGCGGGGGGGCCGGGAGGAGAGACCCAGTACTTC
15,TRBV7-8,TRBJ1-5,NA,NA,CASSQDRGINQPQHF,TGTGCCAGCAGCCAGGATAGGGGAATCAATCAGCCCCAGCATTTT
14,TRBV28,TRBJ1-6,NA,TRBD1,CASRKQGPNSPLHF,TGTGCCAGCAGGAAACAGGGGCCCAATTCACCCCTCCACTTT
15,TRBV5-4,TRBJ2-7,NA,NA,CASSLGVEGAYEQYF,TGTGCCAGCAGCTTGGGGGTCGAGGGGGCCTACGAGCAGTACTTC
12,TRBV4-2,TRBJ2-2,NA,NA,CASGTNTGELFF,TGTGCCAGCGGGACAAACACCGGGGAGCTGTTTTTT
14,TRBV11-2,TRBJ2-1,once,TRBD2,CASSPSTSGRGQFF,TGTGCCAGCAGCCCTAGTACTAGCGGGAGAGGGCAGTTCTTC
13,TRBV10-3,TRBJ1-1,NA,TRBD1,CAISPTGVTEAFF,TGTGCCATCAGTCCGACAGGGGTTACTGAAGCTTTCTTT
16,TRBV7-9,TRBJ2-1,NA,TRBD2,CASSPPISGGPNEQFF,TGTGCCAGCAGCCCCCCTATAAGCGGGGGGCCTAATGAGCAGTTCTTC
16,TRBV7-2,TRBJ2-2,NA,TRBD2,CASSFIGLAGTGELFF,TGTGCCAGCAGCTTTATCGGACTAGCGGGTACCGGGGAGCTGTTTTTT
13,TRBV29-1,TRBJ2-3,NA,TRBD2,CSGSRELWDTQYF,TGCAGCGGATCGCGGGAGCTGTGGGATACGCAGTATTTT
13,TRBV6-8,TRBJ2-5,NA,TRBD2,CAPGLVDVETQYF,TGTGCCCCGGGACTAGTGGATGTGGAGACCCAGTACTTC
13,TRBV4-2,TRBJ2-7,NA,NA,CASSQGAPGQEVF,TGTGCCAGCAGCCAAGGGGCCCCGGGACAAGAAGTCTTC
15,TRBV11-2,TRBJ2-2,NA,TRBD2,CASSPTSGSTGELFF,TGTGCCAGCAGCCCGACTAGCGGGTCGACCGGGGAGCTGTTTTTT
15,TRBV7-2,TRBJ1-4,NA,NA,CASSGRLTQGEKLFF,TGTGCCAGCAGCGGACGATTGACTCAGGGTGAAAAACTGTTTTTT
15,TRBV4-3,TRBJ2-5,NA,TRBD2,CASSQDDSGGETQYF,TGCGCCAGCAGCCAAGATGATAGCGGGGGAGAGACCCAGTACTTC
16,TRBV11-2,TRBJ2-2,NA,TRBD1,CASSTGANLDHGELFF,TGTGCCAGCAGCACAGGGGCAAACCTCGATCACGGGGAGCTGTTTTTT
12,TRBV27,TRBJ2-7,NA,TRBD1,CASSTGGYEQYF,TGTGCCAGCAGTACAGGGGGCTACGAGCAGTACTTC
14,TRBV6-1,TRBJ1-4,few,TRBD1,CASSVQGNSEKLFF,TGTGCCAGCAGCGTACAGGGGAATTCGGAAAAACTGTTTTTT
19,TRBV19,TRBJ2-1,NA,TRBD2,CASSRGGSGRVGSYNEQFF,TGTGCCAGTAGTAGAGGTGGTAGCGGGAGGGTGGGCTCCTACAATGAGCAGTTCTTC
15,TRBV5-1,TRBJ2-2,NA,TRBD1,CASSPTGANTGELFF,TGCGCCAGCAGCCCGACAGGGGCTAACACCGGGGAGCTGTTTTTT
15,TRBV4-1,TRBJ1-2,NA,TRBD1,CASSQVGQGIYGYTF,TGCGCCAGCAGCCAAGTGGGACAGGGAATATATGGCTACACCTTC
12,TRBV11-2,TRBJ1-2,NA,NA,CASRHDFYGYTF,TGTGCCAGCAGGCACGACTTCTATGGCTACACCTTC
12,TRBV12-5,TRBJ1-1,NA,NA,CASGYGQSEAFF,TGTGCTAGTGGATACGGACAGTCTGAAGCTTTCTTT
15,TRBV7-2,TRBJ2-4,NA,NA,CASSLALIAKNIQYF,TGTGCCAGCAGCTTAGCGTTAATAGCCAAAAACATTCAGTACTTC
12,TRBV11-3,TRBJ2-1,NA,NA,CASSLSAGRQFF,TGTGCCAGCAGCTTATCGGCGGGACGGCAGTTCTTC
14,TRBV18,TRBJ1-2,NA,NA,CASSPSETVRGYTF,TGTGCCAGCTCACCTTCGGAGACAGTCCGAGGCTACACCTTC
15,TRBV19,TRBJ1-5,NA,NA,CASSIGGYSNQPQHF,TGTGCCAGTAGTATAGGAGGGTATAGCAATCAGCCCCAGCATTTT
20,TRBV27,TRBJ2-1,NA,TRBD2,CASTLRQAGGPRFGDNEQFF,TGTGCCAGCACCTTAAGGCAAGCGGGAGGGCCGAGGTTTGGGGACAATGAGCAGTTCTTC